Sequencing of this T cell receptor beta chain was carried out in a study of blood T cell repertoires in COVID-19. Some clones are missing from TCRdb's copy, which holds only in-frame ones; the method was immunoSEQ multiplex PCR. The repertoire holds about 100,000 clones, with approximately 85% as singletons. The ends were cut back, 1 base at V and 1 base at J, with 4 bases in the middle. This CDR3 spans 12 amino acids. Germline lookup yields CDR1 GTSNPN and CDR2 SVGIG (reference sequence). This chain links TRBV30 with TRBJ1-1; D is undetermined. Sequencing input: peripheral blood. The TCR sequence derives from a human donor in a cohort sampled during active COVID-19. CDR3 bases: TGTGCCTGGAGTGCGTGGAACACTGAAGCTTTCTTT. Translating gives CAWSAWNTEAFF.